These 29 T cell receptor beta chains were sequenced from one sample in a study of glioma-infiltrating T cells after dendritic cell vaccination. TCRdb's table, derived via immunoSEQ multiplex PCR, lists solely in-frame clones and lacks some. The sample yields fewer than 85,000 clones, roughly four fifths seen once. Sequencing was performed on blood, taken before dendritic cell vaccination. All receptors come from a human donor with glioblastoma.

The chain recombines TRBV5-4 with TRBJ1-1; D call uncertain. The CDR3 loop spans 12 amino acids. The V end lost 3 bases, the J end lost 8 bases, and 11 bases lay between the germline ends. The germline V gene encodes CDR1 SGHNT and CDR2 YYREEE (reference sequence). This chain's CDR3 is CASSYEGQEAFF. As DNA, the CDR3 is TGTGCCAGCAGCTACGAGGGTCAGGAAGCTTTCTTT.

V usage is TRBV9 and J usage is TRBJ1-3; TRBD1 agrees at 11 bases. Germline trimming cut 2 bases from V and 8 bases from J; bases unmatched to any gene: 3. Germline V gene sequence: CDR1 SGDLS, CDR2 YYNGEE. The CDR3 spans 14 residues. For the CDR3, the DNA is TGTGCCAGCAGCGTTGGACAGGGGGCATACACCATATATTTT. It is translated as CASSVGQGAYTIYF.

This clone was seen just once. The rearrangement links TRBV7-9 to TRBJ1-1, with 9 bases fitting TRBD1. J lost 1 base, V lost 4 bases, and 7 bases had no gene match. Looked up from germline, CDR1 is SEHNR and CDR2 is FQNEAQ (reference sequence). This CDR3 region has 16 residues. Here the CDR3 DNA reads TGTGCCAGCAGCTCCCTCGCACAGGGGGCGAACACTGAAGCTTTCTTT. As protein: CASSSLAQGANTEAFF.

The V and J genes are TRBV2 and TRBJ1-5, with D maybe TRBD1 (6 bases). Looked up from germline, CDR1 is SNHLY and CDR2 is FYNNEI. Trimming stripped 6 bases from V and 5 bases from J, with 8 bases between. This CDR3 spans 12 amino acids. The CDR3 loop reads CASRAGDQPQHF. In nucleotides, the CDR3 is TGTGCCAGCAGAGCAGGGGATCAGCCCCAGCATTTT.

The chain has TRBV11-2 and TRBJ1-1; tentative D call: TRBD1 (5 bases). The CDR3 length is 15 residues. Germline values: CDR1 SGHAT, CDR2 FQNNGV. Trimming stripped 5 bases from V and 3 bases from J, with 16 bases between. The CDR3, as DNA: TGTGCCAGCAGCCCGATAAGGGGAAGTTACACTGAAGCTTTCTTT. As protein: CASSPIRGSYTEAFF.

The chain couples TRBV28 to TRBJ2-5; 11 bases align to TRBD1. V was clipped by 5 bases and J by 1 base; unmatched bases: 6. The CDR3 runs to 16 residues. From germline, CDR1 is MDHEN and CDR2 SYDVKM. The chain's CDR3 is CASSRGQGVSQETQYF. The DNA for the CDR3 is TGTGCCAGCAGTAGGGGACAGGGGGTGTCCCAAGAGACCCAGTACTTC.

The rearrangement joins TRBV15 to TRBJ1-3; D is perhaps TRBD1 (5 bases). Germline values: CDR1 LNHNV, CDR2 YYDKDF (reference sequence). This CDR3 comprises 18 residues. V shed 3 bases and J shed 0 bases, with 18 bases lying between them. The CDR3 here is CATSRGPRGVLSGNTIYF. For the CDR3, the DNA is TGTGCCACCAGCAGGGGTCCCCGGGGGGTCCTCTCTGGAAACACCATATATTTT.

This clone was seen once. The chain uses TRBV5-1 and TRBJ2-7; unclear D gene. The CDR3 spans 13 residues. From germline, CDR1 is SGHRS and CDR2 YFSETQ. Trimming shortened V by 4 bases and J by 2 bases, and 10 bases separated the two germline ends. The CDR3, as DNA: TGCGCCAGCAGCCGGGTGATCCCCTACGAGCAGTACTTC. This gives the protein CASSRVIPYEQYF. Combining the CDR3 with reference TRBV5-1 and TRBJ2-7 gives the whole variable domain KAGVTQTPRYLIKTRGQQVTLSCSPISGHRSVSWYQQTPGQGLQFLFEYFSETQRNKGNFPGRFSGRQFSNSRSEMNVSTLELGDSALYLCASSRVIPYEQYFGPGTRLTVT.

The rearrangement uses TRBV9 and TRBJ2-3, with D possibly being TRBD2 (5 bases). The V gene lost 3 bases and the J gene lost 2 bases, with 16 bases spanning the gap. CDR3 length: 16 amino acids. Germline loops: CDR1 SGDLS, CDR2 YYNGEE. CDR3 region: CASSGSAETFTDTQYF. The CDR3 DNA reads TGTGCCAGCAGCGGCTCAGCGGAGACGTTCACAGATACGCAGTATTTT.

The rearrangement uses TRBV6-5 and TRBJ2-1, with D possibly being TRBD2 (6 bases). Per the germline V gene, CDR1 is MNHEY and CDR2 is SVGAGI. The germline V and J ends were trimmed by 0 bases and 8 bases, with 8 bases remaining between them. This CDR3 has 13 amino acids. CDR3 residues: CASSYSWGDEQFF. The CDR3 DNA reads TGTGCCAGCAGTTACTCTTGGGGGGATGAGCAGTTCTTC.

V gene TRBV29-1 combines with J gene TRBJ1-1; D may be TRBD1 (5 bases). Germline values: CDR1 SQVTM, CDR2 ANQGSEA. This CDR3 region has 12 residues. Trimming pared 3 bases from V and 4 bases from J, leaving 9 bases between. CDR3 coding DNA: TGCAGCGTTGAGCGGGGGGGCACTGAAGCTTTCTTT. This gives the protein CSVERGGTEAFF.

The rearrangement links TRBV7-9 to TRBJ1-2, with TRBD1 matching 7 bases. The CDR3 runs to 14 residues. The junction had 9 bases not matched to a gene; V was cut back by 8 bases and J by 3 bases. Germline-derived CDR1 and CDR2 are SEHNR and FQNEAQ (reference sequence). The DNA of the CDR3 is TGTGCCAGCGAGCGACAGGGTAGCTACTATGGCTACACCTTC. Encoded protein: CASERQGSYYGYTF.

V is TRBV15 and J is TRBJ1-2, with 8 nucleotides matching TRBD1. CDR1 is LNHNV, CDR2 YYDKDF, per germline (reference sequence). The CDR3 length is 14 residues. The junction had 10 bases not matched to a gene; V was cut back by 4 bases and J by 9 bases. DNA of the CDR3: TGTGCCACCAGCACAAGGACAGGGTTGGTGAGCTACACCTTC. It codes for CATSTRTGLVSYTF.

This clone was counted between two and nine times. The chain employs TRBV6-5 and TRBJ2-6; D call uncertain. Germline V gene data show CDR1 as MNHEY and CDR2 as SVGAGI. This CDR3 spans 15 amino acids. V lost 5 bases to trimming and J lost 1 base, with 9 bases between them. The CDR3 DNA reads as TGTGCCAGCAGTCGACTCGGATCTGGGGCCAACGTCCTGACTTTC. It is translated as CASSRLGSGANVLTF.

CDR3 sequence: CASSSVQDRKKTQYF. The CDR3 DNA reads as TGTGCCAGCAGCTCGGTACAGGACAGGAAAAAGACCCAGTACTTC. V gene TRBV5-4 combines with J gene TRBJ2-5; 7 nucleotides agree with TRBD1. Germline V gene lookup returns CDR1 SGHNT and CDR2 YYREEE (reference sequence). The CDR3 length is 15 residues. The V gene end was trimmed by 3 bases and the J gene end by 6 bases; junction bases not matched to a gene: 11.

The V gene is TRBV2, the J gene TRBJ1-5; D perhaps matches TRBD1 (6 bases). V shed 4 bases and J shed 7 bases, with 11 bases lying between them. CDR3 length: 13 amino acids. Per germline, CDR1 SNHLY and CDR2 FYNNEI. CDR3 bases: TGTGCCAGCAGTGTTAACAGGGACCAGCCCCAGCATTTT. Amino acids: CASSVNRDQPQHF.

This clone has a single count. The genes are TRBV5-1 and TRBJ2-1; possibly TRBD2 for D (5 bases). The CDR3 totals 17 residues. CDR1 and CDR2 from the germline V gene are SGHRS and YFSETQ. V lost 0 bases and J lost 0, with 13 bases in between. CDR3 nucleotides: TGCGCCAGCAGCTTGGCTCTGCGGGCGAGCTCCTACAATGAGCAGTTCTTC. It translates to CASSLALRASSYNEQFF.

This sequence joins TRBV5-1 and TRBJ2-3; D possibly corresponds to TRBD2 (5 bases). Trimming removed 4 bases at V and 0 bases at J, with 9 bases between. CDR1 and CDR2 from the germline V gene are SGHRS and YFSETQ. The CDR3 has 14 amino acids. CDR3 bases: TGCGCCAGCAGCCGCCGGGGTAGCACAGATACGCAGTATTTT. Residues: CASSRRGSTDTQYF. The whole variable domain, filled in from reference TRBV5-1 and TRBJ2-3, reads KAGVTQTPRYLIKTRGQQVTLSCSPISGHRSVSWYQQTPGQGLQFLFEYFSETQRNKGNFPGRFSGRQFSNSRSEMNVSTLELGDSALYLCASSRRGSTDTQYFGPGTRLTVL.

This rearrangement joins TRBV7-2 to TRBJ1-5; maybe TRBD1 (6 bases). Trimming took off 5 bases at V and 0 bases at J, with 11 bases between the two ends. The CDR3 has 15 residues. CDR1 is SGHTA, CDR2 FQGNSA, per germline. The CDR3 protein is CASSPQGNSNQPQHF. CDR3 DNA: TGTGCCAGCAGCCCTCAGGGGAATAGCAATCAGCCCCAGCATTTT.

The gene calls are TRBV4-1 and TRBJ1-1, with D possibly matching TRBD1 (5 bases). CDR3 length: 16 residues. Germline lookup yields CDR1 MGHRA and CDR2 YSYEKL. V dropped 2 bases and J dropped 5 bases, with 18 bases sitting between them. The CDR3 nucleotides read TGCGCCAGCAGCCAACTAGGCACGGCAGGGAGGACTGAAGCTTTCTTT. Amino acids: CASSQLGTAGRTEAFF.

The CDR3 nucleotides read TGCGCCAGCAGTCGCCAGGGCCCCAATGAGCAGTTCTTC. Translated: CASSRQGPNEQFF. The chain employs TRBV10-2 and TRBJ2-1; tentatively, D is TRBD1 (5 bases). V was shortened by 5 bases and J by 6 bases, with 11 bases between the two germline ends. The germline gives CDR1 WSHSY, CDR2 SAAADI. This CDR3 spans 13 amino acids.

The rearrangement joins TRBV9 to TRBJ2-4; weak D call: TRBD2 (7 bases). From germline, CDR1 is SGDLS and CDR2 YYNGEE. Trimming removed 4 bases from V and 6 bases from J, with 17 bases in between. CDR3 length equals 15 residues. The CDR3 DNA sequence: TGTGCCAGCAGCCAGGGGACAATAGCGGGAAACATTCAGTACTTC. Its translation: CASSQGTIAGNIQYF. Full variable domain (missing parts from reference TRBV9 and TRBJ2-4): DSGVTQTPKHLITATGQRVTLRCSPRSGDLSVYWYQQSLDQGLQFLIQYYNGEERAKGNILERFSAQQFPDLHSELNLSSLELGDSALYFCASSQGTIAGNIQYFGAGTRLSVL.

This chain links TRBV7-9 with TRBJ1-5, with a weak D call TRBD1 (6 bases). V lost 0 bases, J lost 3 bases, and 12 bases lay in between. This CDR3 has 16 amino acids. Germline CDR1 reads SEHNR; CDR2 reads FQNEAQ (reference sequence). The CDR3 DNA reads TGTGCCAGCAGCTTAGCTTCTAGACAGGACAATCAGCCCCAGCATTTT. Encoded protein: CASSLASRQDNQPQHF.

The chain couples TRBV6-5 to TRBJ1-1, with D tentatively TRBD1 (6 bases). The germline CDR1 and CDR2 sequences are MNHEY and SVGAGI. V lost 2 bases, J lost 1 base, and 14 bases lay in between. The CDR3 consists of 16 residues. CDR3 DNA sequence: TGTGCCAGCAGTTACGGGGGGGCCAGGCCGAACACTGAAGCTTTCTTT. It translates to CASSYGGARPNTEAFF.

The rearrangement links TRBV5-4 to TRBJ2-3; 13 bases fit TRBD2. The CDR3 is made up of 18 amino acids. V lost 5 bases to trimming and J lost 0 bases; unmatched junction nucleotides: 9. The germline V gene encodes CDR1 SGHNT and CDR2 YYREEE (reference sequence). In DNA, the CDR3 is TGTGCCAGCAGGTCCGGGACTAGCGGGACTACTAGCACAGATACGCAGTATTTT. Encoded protein: CASRSGTSGTTSTDTQYF.

The gene calls are TRBV18 and TRBJ2-5, with D possibly TRBD2 on 5 matching bases. The CDR3 is made up of 14 amino acids. V was pared by 3 bases and J by 7 bases, with 15 bases between. CDR1 KGHSH and CDR2 LQKENI come from the germline V gene. As DNA, the CDR3 is TGTGCCAGCTCACCGTACCGTTACGAGGGGACCCAGTACTTC. Residues: CASSPYRYEGTQYF.

The chain employs TRBV10-2 and TRBJ2-6, with D unresolved. The CDR3 contains 16 residues. CDR1 WSHSY and CDR2 SAAADI come from the germline V gene. V shed 0 bases and J shed 4 bases, with 10 bases lying between them. CDR3 sequence reads: CASSESPGYGANVLTF. The CDR3 nucleotides are TGCGCCAGCAGTGAGTCACCCGGGTACGGGGCCAACGTCCTGACTTTC.

The chain uses TRBV5-1 and TRBJ2-2; 11 nucleotides line up with TRBD2. Germline CDR1 and CDR2: SGHRS and YFSETQ. The V and J ends lost 4 bases and 4 bases, in that order; junction bases with no gene match: 6. CDR3 length: 16 amino acids. CDR3: CASSPGTSGPTGELFF. The CDR3 region has the DNA TGCGCCAGCAGCCCAGGGACTAGCGGACCCACCGGGGAGCTGTTTTTT.

The genes are TRBV6-1 and TRBJ1-1; D unresolved. This CDR3 comprises 15 residues. Per germline, CDR1 MNHNS and CDR2 SASEGT. V lost 2 bases and J lost 5, with 15 bases in between. The chain's CDR3 is CASSESGIRWTEAFF. Here the CDR3 DNA reads TGTGCCAGCAGTGAATCGGGGATAAGGTGGACTGAAGCTTTCTTT.